Reported below is one T cell receptor (beta chain). Sequenced by immunoSEQ multiplex PCR; TCRdb stores in-frame clones only, minus some. The repertoire has about 280,000 clones, roughly nine tenths of them found once; the top ten carry just under 9%. The record originates from a study of blood T cell repertoires in COVID-19. About the research overall: Sites across the United States, Italy and Spain contributed samples from acute and convalescent COVID-19.

The germline V gene has CDR1 DFQATT and CDR2 SNEGSKA (reference sequence). Trimming cost V 1 base and J 13 bases, with 11 bases left between them. This CDR3 has 11 amino acids. This clonotype originated in a man aged 40-49 years with active or convalescent COVID-19. The sample consisted of peripheral blood. The chain uses TRBV20-1 and TRBJ2-4, with D tentatively TRBD1 (6 bases). The CDR3 is CSARGPGQQYF. CDR3 bases: TGCAGTGCTAGAGGTCCGGGACAACAGTACTTC.